The source of this TCR beta chain is a study of monozygotic twins with inflammatory bowel disease (dated by TCRdb to the late 2010s). With respect to the entire study: The full study comprised 28 monozygotic twin pairs: nine German pairs (four IBD-concordant, five IBD-discordant) and 19 IBD-discordant Danish pairs. Disease-associated traits were sought mainly through comparisons between IBD patients and their genetically identical healthy co-twins within discordant pairs. Each individual had, on average, about 151 000 unique TCRalpha sequences and 181 000 unique TCRbeta sequences available for analysis.

Libraries were prepared through 5' RACE. The input for every TCR library was approximately 3,500 ng of total RNA. cDNA was synthesized with SMARTScribe reverse transcriptase in eight separate reactions per sample. Unique molecular identifiers containing a 6-nucleotide sample barcode were introduced through template switching during cDNA synthesis. TCRalpha and TCRbeta cDNA was amplified by two nested PCRs of approximately 17 and 9 cycles, with bead purification after each PCR. Before amplification, the cDNA was both treated with uracil DNA-glycosylase and purified with the QIAquick PCR purification kit. The second PCR was the step at which Illumina TruSeq-compatible adapters and sample-specific barcodes were added. Library quality and concentration were checked on TapeStation and Qubit, and libraries were pooled at 4.5 to 5.5 ng each. Sequencing of the pooled libraries was done on an Illumina HiSeq2500 single-index Rapid Run using custom sequencing primers and 2 x 100 bp reads. For the original study's pipeline: MiGEC version 1.2.6 was used for UMI-based consensus assembly, which corrected PCR and sequencing errors. MiXCR version 2.1.1 was used to carry out V(D)J alignment, clonotype assembly and CDR3 extraction. To normalise gene usage, clonotype sharing and MAIT/NKT TCR abundance, the top 1000, 10 000 and 20 000 clonotypes in each sample were analysed. Diversity was computed as the inverse Simpson index with the vegan R package after downsampling to 27 000 UMIs. Statistical testing used paired Mann-Whitney U tests on the discordant twin pairs and applied Benjamini-Hochberg correction for multiple testing. TCRdb reprocessed the raw reads; every CDR3 protein sequence is a single record, and DNA is not supplied. These V and J calls are TCRdb output, not the study's own analysis. The sample table on file contains approximately 140,000 distinct CDR3 sequences. Roughly 2.5% of the sample is taken by the ten largest.

Sequences SGHDT (CDR1) and YYEEEE (CDR2) are obtained from the germline V gene. Including the terminal cysteine and phenylalanine, the CDR3 comprises 16 residues. No DNA is listed. From each donor, a roughly 2.5 ml peripheral blood sample was collected into PAXgene tubes and stored at -80 degrees C. Without T cell sorting, total RNA was isolated from whole blood using the PAXgene blood miRNA kit on an automated QIAcube. Deep TCRalpha and TCRbeta repertoire profiling with unique molecular barcoding was performed on peripheral blood of monozygotic twin pairs concordant or discordant for inflammatory bowel disease. Smoking habits were recorded for all twin pairs, and individuals were classified as current, former or never smokers. To note about this clonotype: Which antigen it targets is not known.

Here is what the overall study found, with its caveats: The results gave no support for a single strong signal or clonotype linked to IBD. Distinction between different T cell subtypes could not be achieved in the analysis. IBD patients had lower TCRbeta repertoire diversity, measured by the inverse Simpson index, than their healthy co-twins. IBD patients shared fewer clonotypes with other individuals than healthy twins did, most markedly in patients showing signs of disease activity. Repertoire similarity did not differ between concordant and discordant twins, possibly due to limited statistical power. Because patients were on differing immunosuppressive treatments, the repertoires may have picked up extra background noise and inter-individual variability.

The rearranged segments are TRBV5-6 and TRBJ2-7; TCRdb designates TRBD1, a call that cannot be tested without DNA. The receptor's source is a human donor with ulcerative colitis or Crohn's disease, or a healthy co-twin of an affected twin (not recorded which). Source material: blood. The CDR3 here reads CASSLAGTGRPYEQYF.